Following are 30 T cell receptor beta chains from one sample sequenced in a study of shared clonotypes between healthy human individuals. CD45RO negativity and positive selection for CCR7 defined naive CD8 cells, a population that excluded terminally differentiated effector memory CD45RA+ cells. Sequencing was performed with immunoSEQ multiplex PCR; in TCRdb, only in-frame clones are kept and a portion is missing. Of nearly 2 million clones listed, roughly 95% are singletons. Sequencing was done on a sample of naive CD8+ T cells sorted from blood. These receptors were collected from a man aged 18 to 29 in good health.

The chain couples TRBV11-2 to TRBJ1-1; maybe TRBD1 (5 bases). V lost 0 bases, J lost 4 bases, and 12 bases lay in between. The germline V gene encodes CDR1 SGHAT and CDR2 FQNNGV. The CDR3 is 15 amino acids. The CDR3 coding sequence is TGTGCCAGCAGCTTAGACCTCCAGGGATTCACTGAAGCTTTCTTT. Protein product: CASSLDLQGFTEAFF.

The chain carries TRBV15 and TRBJ2-3; D possibly matches TRBD1 or TRBD2 (5 bases each). CDR3 length: 16 amino acids. Germline CDR1 reads LNHNV; CDR2 reads YYDKDF (reference sequence). Trimming stripped 3 bases from V and 4 bases from J, with 17 bases between. DNA for the CDR3: TGTGCCACCAGCAGGGACGGGGCCTTCTATGCAGATACGCAGTATTTT. It codes for CATSRDGAFYADTQYF.

The genes are TRBV5-1 and TRBJ1-2; possibly TRBD1 for D (5 bases). There are 14 residues in the CDR3. The V and J ends lost 0 bases and 6 bases respectively, with 12 bases between them. Germline assignment: CDR1 SGHRS and CDR2 YFSETQ. In nucleotides, the CDR3 is TGCGCCAGCAGCTTGGGACCCCAGGGAGATGGCTACACCTTC. Translated: CASSLGPQGDGYTF.

This chain joins TRBV7-9 and TRBJ2-1; TRBD2 matches at 10 bases. Trimming cost V 4 bases and J 2 bases; bases outside gene matches: 5. Germline-derived CDR1 and CDR2 are SEHNR and FQNEAQ (reference sequence). The CDR3 has 16 residues. The CDR3 region has the DNA TGTGCCAGCAGCTCTTCGACTAGCGGGCCCTACAATGAGCAGTTCTTC. Its translation is CASSSSTSGPYNEQFF.

The rearrangement joins TRBV5-1 to TRBJ2-7, with D perhaps matching TRBD1 (5 bases). Trimming took off 0 bases at V and 7 bases at J, with 11 bases between the two ends. The CDR3 extends over 13 amino acids. Germline V gene sequence: CDR1 SGHRS, CDR2 YFSETQ. The CDR3 spells CASSLVAGWEQYF. DNA of the CDR3: TGCGCCAGCAGCTTGGTGGCAGGGTGGGAGCAGTACTTC.

This clone was detected many times. This rearrangement joins TRBV27 to TRBJ1-6; D not certain. Germline loops: CDR1 MNHEY, CDR2 SMNVEV (reference sequence). CDR3 length: 12 residues. Trimming took 3 bases from V and 7 from J, leaving 4 bases between them. CDR3 sequence (DNA): TGTGCCAGCAGTTTCATGAATTCACCCCTCCACTTT. Translation: CASSFMNSPLHF.

The genes are TRBV6-5 and TRBJ1-1; 7 positions match TRBD1. The trim removed 0 bases at V and 5 bases at J, leaving 6 bases unmatched. The CDR3 contains 15 residues. Germline lookup yields CDR1 MNHEY and CDR2 SVGAGI. The CDR3 sequence: CASSYSIGGRTEAFF. For the CDR3, the DNA is TGTGCCAGCAGTTACTCGATAGGGGGCCGGACTGAAGCTTTCTTT.

V gene TRBV7-8 combines with J gene TRBJ2-1; TRBD2 aligns across 15 bases. J lost 7 bases, V lost 5 bases, and 3 bases had no gene match. Germline V gene data show CDR1 as SGHVS and CDR2 as FQNEAQ. CDR3 length: 15 amino acids. CDR3 amino acids: CASSQGLAGGNEQFF. CDR3 DNA sequence: TGTGCCAGCAGCCAAGGACTAGCGGGAGGGAATGAGCAGTTCTTC.

This sequence joins TRBV12-2 and TRBJ1-3; the table names TRBD1, a call not compared with the DNA. TRBV12-2 is given as a pseudogene. The CDR3 loop spans 17 amino acids. Here the CDR3 reads CASRLDETGGAGNTIYF. In nucleotides, the CDR3 is TGTGCAAGTCGCTTAGACGAGACAGGGGGCGCTGGAAACACCATATATTTT.

The chain links TRBV27 to TRBJ2-5; D is ambiguous. Germline CDR1 is MNHEY and CDR2 is SMNVEV (reference sequence). V lost 6 bases, J lost 7 bases, and 21 bases lay in between. There are 15 residues in the CDR3. In DNA form, the CDR3 reads TGTGCCAGCAGACCTACACTCCTCACACAGCGGACCCAGTACTTC. It is translated as CASRPTLLTQRTQYF.

This chain joins TRBV7-3 and TRBJ1-2; 8 bases are a match to TRBD1. The CDR3 has 14 amino acids. The V gene's germline CDR1 is SGHTA and CDR2 FQGTGA. V was clipped by 6 bases and J by 6 bases; unmatched bases: 9. The CDR3 DNA reads as TGTGCCAGCAGTCCGGGACAGGATCTCGATGGCTACACCTTC. Its translation: CASSPGQDLDGYTF.

J is TRBJ2-1 and V is TRBV11-1; D is unresolved. The CDR3 is 12 residues long. Trimming cost V 2 bases and J 6 bases, with 5 bases left between them. Germline CDR1 SGHAT, CDR2 FQDESV (reference sequence). CDR3 region: CASSLQSNEQFF. CDR3 nucleotides: TGTGCCAGCAGCTTACAAAGCAATGAGCAGTTCTTC.

The chain recombines TRBV10-3 with TRBJ2-7, with 14 bases that match TRBD2. The CDR3 spans 14 residues. V gave up 6 bases and J gave up 5 bases; unmatched junction bases: 3. The germline gives CDR1 ENHRY, CDR2 SYGVKD. CDR3 nucleotide sequence: TGTGCCATCAGGGGGACTAGCGGGAGTGACGAGCAGTACTTC. Protein: CAIRGTSGSDEQYF.

The genes are TRBV6-1 and TRBJ1-2; no reliable D call. Germline assignment: CDR1 MNHNS and CDR2 SASEGT. V was shortened by 2 bases and J by 2 bases, with 12 bases between the two germline ends. The CDR3 is 15 residues long. The CDR3 DNA follows: TGTGCCAGCAGTGAATGGGCGGACCGAAACTATGGCTACACCTTC. Its protein is CASSEWADRNYGYTF.

The chain has TRBV7-9 and TRBJ2-7, with 9 bases matching TRBD2. Per the germline V gene, CDR1 is SEHNR and CDR2 is FQNEAQ (reference sequence). The junction had 7 bases not matched to a gene; V was cut back by 5 bases and J by 5 bases. This CDR3 contains 14 residues. The CDR3 sequence: CASSLLAGDHEQYF. Here the CDR3 DNA reads TGTGCCAGCAGCCTATTAGCGGGAGACCACGAGCAGTACTTC.

The genes are TRBV5-4 and TRBJ1-2; no definite D call. The CDR3 is 15 amino acids. V was trimmed by 2 bases and J by 5 bases, leaving 16 bases between them. Germline assignment: CDR1 SGHNT and CDR2 YYREEE (reference sequence). In DNA, the CDR3 is TGTGCCAGCAGCTTACGTTGGGGTTCGGTGTATGGCTACACCTTC. Amino acids: CASSLRWGSVYGYTF. Full variable domain (remainder filled in from reference TRBV5-4 and TRBJ1-2): ETGVTQSPTHLIKTRGQQVTLRCSSQSGHNTVSWYQQALGQGPQFIFQYYREEENGRGNFPPRFSGLQFPNYSSELNVNALELDDSALYLCASSLRWGSVYGYTFGSGTRLTVV.

The CDR3: CASSLGSSNYGYTF. The CDR3 nucleotides read TGTGCCAGCAGCCTTGGCAGTTCTAACTATGGCTACACCTTC. V gene TRBV28 combines with J gene TRBJ1-2; D is undetermined. The ends were cut back, 6 bases at V and 0 bases at J, with 11 bases in the middle. Germline CDR1 and CDR2: MDHEN and SYDVKM. This CDR3 is 14 amino acids long.

This chain connects TRBV7-9 to TRBJ2-7; 11 bases are shared with TRBD2. J gave up 4 bases and V 4 bases, and 6 bases lay outside the gene matches. The CDR3 contains 15 residues. Germline CDR1 SEHNR, CDR2 FQNEAQ (reference sequence). In DNA form, the CDR3 reads TGTGCCAGCAGCTCACTAGCGGGAGTTATTTACGAGCAGTACTTC. Its protein product is CASSSLAGVIYEQYF.

Points on this clone: The same CDR3 is also encoded by other DNA sequences in this sample. The chain employs TRBV6-5 and TRBJ2-1; D is possibly TRBD2 (5 bases). Germline V gene data show CDR1 as MNHEY and CDR2 as SVGAGI. The CDR3 loop spans 12 amino acids. V gave up 4 bases and J gave up 7 bases, with 8 bases separating them. CDR3 loop: CASSLGGNEQFF. As DNA, the CDR3 is TGTGCCAGCAGTTTGGGCGGGAATGAGCAGTTCTTC.

The chain links TRBV27 to TRBJ1-4; 7 bases align to TRBD1. V lost 5 bases to trimming and J lost 2 bases; unmatched junction nucleotides: 8. From germline, CDR1 is MNHEY and CDR2 SMNVEV (reference sequence). The CDR3 loop spans 16 amino acids. CDR3 bases: TGTGCCAGCAGTCCGAGACAGGGACCGACTAATGAAAAACTGTTTTTT. It yields the protein CASSPRQGPTNEKLFF. The full variable domain, completed using reference TRBV27 and TRBJ1-4, is EAQVTQNPRYLITVTGKKLTVTCSQNMNHEYMSWYRQDPGLGLRQIYYSMNVEVTDKGDVPEGYKVSRKEKRNFPLILESPSPNQTSLYFCASSPRQGPTNEKLFFGSGTQLSVL.

The chain has TRBV2 and TRBJ2-3, with D possibly called TRBD1 or TRBD2 (5 bases each). This CDR3 is built from 12 residues. The germline gives CDR1 SNHLY, CDR2 FYNNEI. Deletions cut 5 bases from V and 9 bases from J, with 12 bases between. The CDR3 region is CASSPGDGTQYF. Here the CDR3 DNA reads TGTGCCAGCAGTCCCGGGGACGGAACGCAGTATTTT.

The chain joins TRBV19 to TRBJ1-5, with 9 bases lining up with TRBD1. The trim removed 9 bases at V and 0 bases at J, leaving 12 bases unmatched. The CDR3 totals 17 residues. Germline V gives CDR1 LNHDA, CDR2 SQIVND (reference sequence). The chain's CDR3 is CASEVGTGQHSNQPQHF. CDR3 nucleotides: TGTGCCAGCGAGGTAGGGACAGGGCAACATAGCAATCAGCCCCAGCATTTT.

V usage is TRBV7-2 and J usage is TRBJ2-7; 10 nucleotides align to TRBD2. In germline, CDR1 is SGHTA, CDR2 FQGNSA. V was clipped by 1 base and J by 3 bases; unmatched bases: 6. The CDR3 covers 16 residues. The CDR3 reads CASSLVLAGEFYEQYF. CDR3 sequence (DNA): TGTGCCAGCAGCTTAGTTCTAGCGGGAGAGTTCTACGAGCAGTACTTC.

The V gene is TRBV9, the J gene TRBJ1-2; no firm D call. Germline V gene data show CDR1 as SGDLS and CDR2 as YYNGEE. V was clipped by 3 bases and J by 6 bases, with 6 bases between them. The CDR3 is 11 amino acids. The CDR3 nucleotides are TGTGCCAGCAGCGCTTATCATGGCTACACCTTC. Translated, it gives CASSAYHGYTF.

This chain connects TRBV5-1 to TRBJ1-1; D is perhaps TRBD1 (5 bases). Trimming took 0 bases from V and 2 from J, leaving 11 bases between them. Germline CDR1 reads SGHRS; CDR2 reads YFSETQ. The CDR3 sequence is 15 residues long. CDR3 nucleotide sequence: TGCGCCAGCAGCTTGGGGATCGACAGCAACACTGAAGCTTTCTTT. This encodes CASSLGIDSNTEAFF.

The CDR3 here is CASSSSRAGANTEAFF. The CDR3 nucleotides are TGTGCCAGCAGCTCCTCACGAGCAGGGGCGAACACTGAAGCTTTCTTT. The V and J genes are TRBV7-9 and TRBJ1-1; a possible D gene is TRBD1 (6 bases). In germline, CDR1 is SEHNR, CDR2 FQNEAQ (reference sequence). The CDR3 extends over 16 amino acids. The germline V and J ends were trimmed by 4 bases and 1 base, with 16 bases remaining between them.

This clone was seen a single time. The gene calls are TRBV30 and TRBJ2-1, with 10 nucleotides matching TRBD2. J was trimmed by 0 bases and V by 2 bases; bases with no gene match: 1. CDR1 is GTSNPN and CDR2 is SVGIG in the germline V gene (reference sequence). The CDR3 extends over 15 amino acids. CDR3 protein: CAWSLAGGSYNEQFF. The CDR3 DNA reads TGTGCCTGGAGTTTAGCGGGGGGCTCCTACAATGAGCAGTTCTTC.

Points on this clone: This specimen includes other DNA sequences encoding the same CDR3. This rearrangement joins TRBV13 to TRBJ2-7, with no clear D. This CDR3 has 14 amino acids. The germline V gene encodes CDR1 PRHDT and CDR2 FYEKMQ (reference sequence). Trimming took off 0 bases at V and 0 bases at J, with 6 bases between the two ends. CDR3: CASSLGRSSYEQYF. CDR3 nucleotide sequence: TGTGCCAGCAGCTTAGGTAGGAGCTCCTACGAGCAGTACTTC.

The J gene is TRBJ2-3, the V gene TRBV25-1; D remains ambiguous. Trimming cost V 3 bases and J 3 bases, with 7 bases left between them. Germline lookup yields CDR1 MGHDK and CDR2 SYGVNS. The CDR3 contains 13 residues. CDR3 sequence: CASSDGQTDTQYF. The DNA for the CDR3 is TGTGCCAGCAGTGACGGGCAAACAGATACGCAGTATTTT.

This chain uses TRBV11-1 with TRBJ2-3; 11 bases fit TRBD2. Germline V gene data show CDR1 as SGHAT and CDR2 as FQDESV (reference sequence). V lost 6 bases and J lost 4; bases outside the gene matches: 6. CDR3 length: 15 residues. In nucleotides, the CDR3 is TGTGCCAGCAGTCATAGCGGGGGGGCCGCAGATACGCAGTATTTT. It yields the protein CASSHSGGAADTQYF.